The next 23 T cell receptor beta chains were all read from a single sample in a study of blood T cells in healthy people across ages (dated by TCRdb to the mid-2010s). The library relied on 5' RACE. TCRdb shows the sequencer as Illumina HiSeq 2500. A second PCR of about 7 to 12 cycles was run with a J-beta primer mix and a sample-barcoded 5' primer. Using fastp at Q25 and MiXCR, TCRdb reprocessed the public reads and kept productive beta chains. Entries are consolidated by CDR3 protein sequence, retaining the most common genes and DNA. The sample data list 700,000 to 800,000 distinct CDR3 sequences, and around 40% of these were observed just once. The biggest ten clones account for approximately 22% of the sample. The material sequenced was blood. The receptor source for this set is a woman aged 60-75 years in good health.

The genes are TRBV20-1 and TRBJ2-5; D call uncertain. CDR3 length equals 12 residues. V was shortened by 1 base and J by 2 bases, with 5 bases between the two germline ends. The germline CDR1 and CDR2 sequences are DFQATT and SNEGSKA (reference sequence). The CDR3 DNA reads TGCAGTGCTAGAGGGGGACAAGAGACCCAGTACTTC. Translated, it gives CSARGGQETQYF.

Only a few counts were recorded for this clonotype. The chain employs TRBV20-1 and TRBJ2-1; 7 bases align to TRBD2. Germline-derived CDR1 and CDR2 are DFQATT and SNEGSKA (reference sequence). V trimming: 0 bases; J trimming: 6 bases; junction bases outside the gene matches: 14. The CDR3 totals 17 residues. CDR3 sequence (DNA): TGCAGTGCTAGAGACCCCGCTGGAGCGGGAAGTAGCAATGAGCAGTTCTTC. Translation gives CSARDPAGAGSSNEQFF.

The CDR3 DNA reads as TGCGCCAGCAGCCAAGTGTATGGGGGAAACTTCTATGGCTACACCTTC. Its translation: CASSQVYGGNFYGYTF. The chain carries TRBV4-1 and TRBJ1-2, with a weak D call TRBD1 (5 bases). The V end was cut by 1 base, the J end by 4 bases, with 16 bases between. This CDR3 spans 16 amino acids. Germline V CDR1 and CDR2: MGHRA, YSYEKL.

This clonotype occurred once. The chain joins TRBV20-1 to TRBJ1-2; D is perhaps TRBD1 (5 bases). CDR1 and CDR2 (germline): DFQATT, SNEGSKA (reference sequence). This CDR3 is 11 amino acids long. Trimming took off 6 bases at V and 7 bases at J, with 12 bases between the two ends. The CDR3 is CSATGPSGYTF. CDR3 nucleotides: TGCAGTGCCACGGGACCGTCTGGCTACACCTTC.

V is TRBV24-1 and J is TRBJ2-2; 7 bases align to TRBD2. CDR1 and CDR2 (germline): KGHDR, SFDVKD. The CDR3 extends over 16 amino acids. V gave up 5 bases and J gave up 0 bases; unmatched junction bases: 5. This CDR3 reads CATSGVAGSNTGELFF. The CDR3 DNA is TGTGCCACCAGTGGTGTAGCGGGTTCGAACACCGGGGAGCTGTTTTTT.

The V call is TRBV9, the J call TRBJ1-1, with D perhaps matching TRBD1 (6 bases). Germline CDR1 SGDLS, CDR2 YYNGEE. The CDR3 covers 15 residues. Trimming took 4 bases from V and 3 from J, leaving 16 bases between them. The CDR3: CASSPLTGRDTEAFF. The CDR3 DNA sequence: TGTGCCAGCAGCCCCCTGACAGGTCGAGACACTGAAGCTTTCTTT.

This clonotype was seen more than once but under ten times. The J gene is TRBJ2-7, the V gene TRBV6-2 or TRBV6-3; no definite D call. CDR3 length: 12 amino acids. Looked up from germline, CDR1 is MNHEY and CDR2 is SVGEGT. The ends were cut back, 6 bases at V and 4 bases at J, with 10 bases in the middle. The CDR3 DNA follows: TGTGCCAGCAGACGACAAGAATACGAGCAGTACTTC. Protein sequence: CASRRQEYEQYF.

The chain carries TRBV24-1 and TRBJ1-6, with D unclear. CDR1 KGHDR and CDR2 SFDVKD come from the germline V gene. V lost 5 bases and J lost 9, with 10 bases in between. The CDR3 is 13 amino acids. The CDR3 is CATSGGSSSPLHF. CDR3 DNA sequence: TGTGCCACCAGTGGGGGAAGTTCTTCACCCCTCCACTTT.

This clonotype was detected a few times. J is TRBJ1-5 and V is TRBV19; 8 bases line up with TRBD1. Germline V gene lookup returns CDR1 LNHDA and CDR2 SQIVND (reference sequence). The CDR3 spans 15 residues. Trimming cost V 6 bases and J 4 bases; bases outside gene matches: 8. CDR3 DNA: TGTGCCAGTAGGGGAAACCGGGACAGGAATCAGCCCCAGCATTTT. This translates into CASRGNRDRNQPQHF.

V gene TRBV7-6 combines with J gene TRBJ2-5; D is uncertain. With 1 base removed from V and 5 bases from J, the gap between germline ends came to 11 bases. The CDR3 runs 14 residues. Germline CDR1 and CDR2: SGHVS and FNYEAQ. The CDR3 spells CASSLGLTGETQYF. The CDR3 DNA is TGTGCCAGCAGCTTAGGGCTCACTGGGGAGACCCAGTACTTC.

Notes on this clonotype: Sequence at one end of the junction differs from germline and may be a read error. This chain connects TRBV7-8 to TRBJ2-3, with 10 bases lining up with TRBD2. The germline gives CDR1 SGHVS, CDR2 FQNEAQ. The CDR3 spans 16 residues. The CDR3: CAGRSRAGGTTDTQYF. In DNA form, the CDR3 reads TGTGCCGGCAGGAGTCGAGCGGGGGGGACCACAGATACGCAGTATTTT.

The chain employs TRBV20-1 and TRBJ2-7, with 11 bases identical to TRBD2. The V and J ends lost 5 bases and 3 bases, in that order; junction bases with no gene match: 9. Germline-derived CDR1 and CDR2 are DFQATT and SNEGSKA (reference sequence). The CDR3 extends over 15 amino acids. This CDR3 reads CSAVRGTSGGYEQYF. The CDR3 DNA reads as TGCAGTGCTGTTCGCGGGACTAGCGGAGGCTACGAGCAGTACTTC.

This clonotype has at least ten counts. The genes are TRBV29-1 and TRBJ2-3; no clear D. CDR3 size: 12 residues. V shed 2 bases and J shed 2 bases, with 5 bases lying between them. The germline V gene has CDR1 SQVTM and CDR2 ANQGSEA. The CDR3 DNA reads TGCAGCGTTGAACCTACCACAGATACGCAGTATTTT. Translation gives CSVEPTTDTQYF.

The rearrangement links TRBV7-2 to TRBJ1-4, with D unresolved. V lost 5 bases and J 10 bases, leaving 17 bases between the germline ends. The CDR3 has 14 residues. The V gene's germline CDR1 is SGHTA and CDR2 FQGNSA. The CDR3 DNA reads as TGTGCCAGCAGCATCCGGCTTAATAACGTAAAACTGTTTTTT. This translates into CASSIRLNNVKLFF.

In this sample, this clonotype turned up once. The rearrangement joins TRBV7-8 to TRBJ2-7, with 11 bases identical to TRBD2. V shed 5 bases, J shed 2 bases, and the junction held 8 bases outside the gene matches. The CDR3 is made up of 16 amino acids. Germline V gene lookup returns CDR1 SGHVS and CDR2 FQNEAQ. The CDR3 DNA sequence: TGTGCCAGCAGCCCGCTGACTAGCGGGGATGCCTACGAGCAGTACTTC. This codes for CASSPLTSGDAYEQYF.

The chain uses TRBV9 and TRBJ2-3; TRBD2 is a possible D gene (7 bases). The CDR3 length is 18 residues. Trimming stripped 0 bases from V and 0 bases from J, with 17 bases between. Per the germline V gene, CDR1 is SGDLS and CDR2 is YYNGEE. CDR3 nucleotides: TGTGCCAGCAGCGTAGCCCCCTCGGGGGGCCCTAGCACAGATACGCAGTATTTT. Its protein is CASSVAPSGGPSTDTQYF.

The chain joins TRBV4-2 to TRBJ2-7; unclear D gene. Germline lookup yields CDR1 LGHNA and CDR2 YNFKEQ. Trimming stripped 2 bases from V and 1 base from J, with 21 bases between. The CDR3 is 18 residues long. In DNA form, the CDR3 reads TGTGCCAGCAGCCAATATCTGGGCGTGAGTAGTAGGTCCTACGAGCAGTACTTC. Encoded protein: CASSQYLGVSSRSYEQYF.

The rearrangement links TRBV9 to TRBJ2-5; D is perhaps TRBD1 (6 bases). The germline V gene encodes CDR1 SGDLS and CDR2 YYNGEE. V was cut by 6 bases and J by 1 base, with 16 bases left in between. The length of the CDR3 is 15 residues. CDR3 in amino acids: CASTKNQGTQETQYF. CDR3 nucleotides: TGTGCCAGCACCAAGAACCAGGGGACCCAAGAGACCCAGTACTTC.

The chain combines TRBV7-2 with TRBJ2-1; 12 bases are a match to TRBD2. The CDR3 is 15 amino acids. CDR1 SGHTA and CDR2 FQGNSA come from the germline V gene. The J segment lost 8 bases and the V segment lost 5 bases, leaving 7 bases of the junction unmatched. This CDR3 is CASSLGLAGYDEQFF. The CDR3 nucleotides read TGTGCCAGCAGCCTCGGACTAGCGGGGTACGATGAGCAGTTCTTC.

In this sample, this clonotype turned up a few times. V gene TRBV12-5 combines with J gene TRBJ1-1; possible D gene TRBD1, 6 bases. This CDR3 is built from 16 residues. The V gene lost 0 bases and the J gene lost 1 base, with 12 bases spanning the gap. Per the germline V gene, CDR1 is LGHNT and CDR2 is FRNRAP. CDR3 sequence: CASGLVLTGTNTEAFF. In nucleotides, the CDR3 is TGTGCTAGTGGTTTGGTACTTACAGGGACGAACACTGAAGCTTTCTTT.

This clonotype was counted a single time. This CDR3 reads CASSTDRGSEQFF. The DNA for the CDR3 is TGTGCCAGCAGCACCGACAGGGGGAGTGAGCAGTTCTTC. The gene calls are TRBV7-8 and TRBJ2-1; 9 bases line up with TRBD1. The length of the CDR3 is 13 residues. V shed 5 bases and J 9 bases; nucleotides not matched to a gene: 5. The germline V gene encodes CDR1 SGHVS and CDR2 FQNEAQ.

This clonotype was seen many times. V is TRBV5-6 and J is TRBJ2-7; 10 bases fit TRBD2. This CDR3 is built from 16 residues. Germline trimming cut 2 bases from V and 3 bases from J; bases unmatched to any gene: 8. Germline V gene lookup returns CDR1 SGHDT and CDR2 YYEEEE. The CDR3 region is CASSLGLAVILYEQYF. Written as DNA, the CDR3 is TGTGCCAGCAGCTTAGGACTAGCGGTCATCCTCTACGAGCAGTACTTC.

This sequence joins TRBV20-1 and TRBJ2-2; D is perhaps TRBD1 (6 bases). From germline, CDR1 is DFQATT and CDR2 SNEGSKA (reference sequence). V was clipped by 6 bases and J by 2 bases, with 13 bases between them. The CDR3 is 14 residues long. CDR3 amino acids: CSAYPQGNTGELFF. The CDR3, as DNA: TGCAGTGCATATCCACAGGGTAACACCGGGGAGCTGTTTTTT.